The T cell receptor (beta chain) described here comes from a study of blood T cell repertoires in COVID-19 (dated by TCRdb to about 2020). At the level of the whole study: Samples from collaborators originated in the United States, Italy and Spain and spanned both the acute and convalescent phases of COVID-19. The material from the prospective study consisted of cDNA or gDNA derived from T cells, B-cell-depleted T cells, or PBMCs. Subjects who had been exposed to COVID-19, were actively infected with it, or had recovered from it provided the deeply sampled blood TCRbeta repertoires that made up the dataset. The repertoires were released in a freely available public database intended as a resource for research on the immune response to SARS-CoV-2. The samples were drawn from the first 160 participants of the ongoing ImmuneRACE study and from under 1,500 subjects provided by 6 global collaborators. A de-identified subject ID, COVID-19 status, age in years and sex were almost always included in the sample metadata. Where available, HLA class I and class II types were taken from metadata supplied by the sample provider and were not determined by assay-based typing.

About this clone: Its antigen target is currently unknown. Base qualities are not at hand, and no much larger clone is one base apart.

The CDR3 runs 13 amino acids, cysteine and phenylalanine included. Just the 39-base CDR3 DNA is kept, in frame starting at base 1. Looking up the germline V gene (reference sequence) yields CDR1 LNHDA and CDR2 SQIVND. V ends up 4 bases short and J 8 bases short, with an unmatched junction base count of 5. Each collaborating institution followed its own protocols to collect whole blood in K2EDTA tubes. For TCRbeta analysis, collaborator samples were shipped as frozen whole blood, as isolated PBMCs, or as DNA extracted from either sample type. General study outcomes and caveats: How much clinical and demographic metadata was included differed by source and by participant, and the metadata was provided uncurated.

TCRbeta CDR3 regions were amplified from genomic DNA using the immunoSEQ Assay, a bias-controlled multiplex PCR. The original methods were these. The number of nucleated cells in each sample was estimated by amplification of reference gene primers within the assay. To quantify the absolute abundance of each unique TCRbeta CDR3 rearrangement, sequence reads were collapsed and filtered. Productive Simpson clonality was computed per sample as the square root of Simpson's diversity index over productive rearrangements. TCRdb holds this immuneACCESS table with in-frame rearrangements only. Some clones are missing; in checked studies, unresolved V genes explain under half, and the rest has no known cause. D and trimming come from the DNA, and the V and J calls and clone size come from that table. The sample records about 320,000 clones, around four fifths of which are singletons. 0.95% to 1.5% of the sample comes from the top ten.

The V and J genes are TRBV19 and TRBJ1-1, and 9 junctional nucleotides match TRBD1. The clonotype comes from a woman in her forties or fifties with acute or convalescent COVID-19. The sequencing input was peripheral blood. This receptor has the CDR3 CASSTDRGEEAFF. The sequenced DNA: TGTGCCAGTAGTACGGACAGGGGAGAGGAAGCTTTCTTT.